These T cell receptor beta chains were read from a single sample in a study of T cell responses to AZD1222 COVID-19 vaccine. Generated by immunoSEQ multiplex PCR, the TCRdb table keeps only in-frame clones and is missing some. The table includes about 100,000 clones, roughly 89% detected once. The source material was peripheral blood, sampled on day 0 of AZD1222 vaccination. The receptors come from an adult in good health. The CDR3 runs from the conserved cysteine through the conserved F or W. The order of the fields is CDR3 length, clone size, V gene, CDR3 protein. Size values are once, few and many counts, or a class for expanded clones, and some rows have none.

>14|-|TRBV6-5
CASSSRGAEETQYF
>16|few|TRBV7-9
CASSFLRVSGANVLTF
>16|-|TRBV9
CASSGPARAFQETQYF
>13|-|TRBV12-3/TRBV12-4
CASSYEGTYGYTF
>13|-|TRBV6-5
CASSLSGNYGYTF
>17|-|TRBV12-5
CASGLGSDGTGANVLTF
>12|-|TRBV5-4
CASSPFVGGYTF
>16|-|TRBV4-1
CASSQATSTPPSEQYF
>13|-|TRBV29-1
CSVPGQGALGYTF
>15|-|TRBV6-5
CASRGTGSMNTEAFF
>13|-|TRBV28
CASERQAGYEQYF
>14|-|TRBV5-1
CASSLVGGSYEQFF
>12|few|TRBV6-5
CASKLAGTEAFF
>13|-|TRBV5-1
CASSLPLGNEQFF
>11|-|TRBV14
CASSSYNEQFF
>15|once|TRBV5-4
CASSLPPRGDTEAFF
>16|-|TRBV7-9
CASSLYKGSRTGELFF
>13|-|TRBV19
CASRTGWDQPQHF
>13|-|TRBV19
CASSIIAAYGYTF
>15|-|TRBV27
CASSLWGLLPSEQYF
>15|-|TRBV6-5
CASSYSPGGNEKLFF
>13|-|TRBV6-5
CASSRQGSYEQYF
>16|-|TRBV27
CASSFGTAERTDTQYF
>12|-|TRBV28
CASSSTGVEAFF
>15|-|TRBV10-3
CAISEGLAGAYEQYF
>15|-|TRBV25-1
CASSGVQGVDTEAFF
>13|-|TRBV3-1/TRBV3-2
CASSLGVEETQYF
>17|-|TRBV10-1
CASRGGVGPRIYNEQFF
>15|-|TRBV29-1
CSGTKRESGTDTQYF
>14|-|TRBV11-2
CASSRWDRDYEQYF
>16|-|TRBV11-2
CASSLDRRGRGYGYTF
>16|-|TRBV5-5
CASSDYRGVPFSSQYF
>15|-|TRBV5-6
CASSLDWTSGNEQFF
>12|-|TRBV4-1
CASSHPGGELFF
>14|-|TRBV14
CASSQAQVGNTIYF
>19|-|TRBV24-1
CATSDLHAGSGNSNQPQHF
>16|-|TRBV10-1
CARRPGQGKSENIQYF